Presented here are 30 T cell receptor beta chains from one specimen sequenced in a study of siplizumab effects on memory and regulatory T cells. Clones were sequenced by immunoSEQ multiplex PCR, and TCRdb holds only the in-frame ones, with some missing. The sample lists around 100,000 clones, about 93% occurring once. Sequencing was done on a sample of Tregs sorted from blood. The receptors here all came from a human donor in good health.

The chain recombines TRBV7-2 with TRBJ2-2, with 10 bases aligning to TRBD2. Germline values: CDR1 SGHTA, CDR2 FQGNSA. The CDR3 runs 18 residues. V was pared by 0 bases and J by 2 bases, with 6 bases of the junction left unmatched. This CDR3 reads CASSLAPSGRANTGELFF. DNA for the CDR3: TGTGCCAGCAGCTTAGCGCCCAGCGGGAGGGCCAACACCGGGGAGCTGTTTTTT.

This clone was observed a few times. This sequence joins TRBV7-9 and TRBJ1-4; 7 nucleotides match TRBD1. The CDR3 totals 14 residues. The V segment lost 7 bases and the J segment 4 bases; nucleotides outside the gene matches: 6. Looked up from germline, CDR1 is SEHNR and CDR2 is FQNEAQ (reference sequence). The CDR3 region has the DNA TGTGCCAGCACTAAGAGGGGGCTTAATGAAAAACTGTTTTTT. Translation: CASTKRGLNEKLFF.

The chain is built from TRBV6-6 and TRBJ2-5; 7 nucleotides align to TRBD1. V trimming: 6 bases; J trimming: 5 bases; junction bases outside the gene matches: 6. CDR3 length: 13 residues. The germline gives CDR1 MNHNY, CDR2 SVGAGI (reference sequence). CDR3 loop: CASRVQGFETQYF. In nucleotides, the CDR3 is TGTGCCAGCAGAGTACAGGGGTTTGAGACCCAGTACTTC.

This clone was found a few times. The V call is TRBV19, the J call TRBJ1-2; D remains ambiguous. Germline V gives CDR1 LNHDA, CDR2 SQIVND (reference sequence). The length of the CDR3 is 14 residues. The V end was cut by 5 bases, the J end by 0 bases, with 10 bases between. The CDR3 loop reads CASSEHGSNYGYTF. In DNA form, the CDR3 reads TGTGCCAGTAGTGAGCACGGATCTAACTATGGCTACACCTTC.

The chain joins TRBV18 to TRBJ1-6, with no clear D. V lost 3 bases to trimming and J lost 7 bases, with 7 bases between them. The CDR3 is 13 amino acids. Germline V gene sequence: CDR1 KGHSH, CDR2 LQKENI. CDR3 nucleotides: TGTGCCAGCTCACCCCGGGCGAATTCACCCCTCCACTTT. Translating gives CASSPRANSPLHF. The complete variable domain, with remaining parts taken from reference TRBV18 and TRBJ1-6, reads NAGVMQNPRHLVRRRGQEARLRCSPMKGHSHVYWYRQLPEEGLKFMVYLQKENIIDESGMPKERFSAEFPKEGPSILRIQQVVRGDSAAYFCASSPRANSPLHFGNGTRLTVT.

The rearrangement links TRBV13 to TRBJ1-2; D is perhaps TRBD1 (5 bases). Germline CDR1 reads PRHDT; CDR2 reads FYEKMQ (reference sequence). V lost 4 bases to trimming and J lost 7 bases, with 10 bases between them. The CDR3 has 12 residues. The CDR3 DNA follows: TGTGCCAGCAGCTATTGGGGGGTTGGCTACACCTTC. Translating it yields CASSYWGVGYTF.

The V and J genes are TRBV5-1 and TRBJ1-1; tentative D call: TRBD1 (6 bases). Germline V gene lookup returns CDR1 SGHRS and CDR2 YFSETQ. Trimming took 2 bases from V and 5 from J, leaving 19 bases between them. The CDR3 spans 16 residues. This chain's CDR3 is CASSFWGDNRETEAFF. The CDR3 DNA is TGCGCCAGCAGCTTTTGGGGGGACAATCGGGAAACTGAAGCTTTCTTT.

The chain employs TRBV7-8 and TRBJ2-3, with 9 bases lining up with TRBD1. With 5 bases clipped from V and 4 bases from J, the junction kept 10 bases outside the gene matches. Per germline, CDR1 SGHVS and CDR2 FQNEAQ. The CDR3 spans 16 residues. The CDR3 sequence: CASSPSDRGTPDTQYF. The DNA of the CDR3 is TGTGCCAGCAGCCCGTCGGACAGGGGAACACCAGATACGCAGTATTTT.

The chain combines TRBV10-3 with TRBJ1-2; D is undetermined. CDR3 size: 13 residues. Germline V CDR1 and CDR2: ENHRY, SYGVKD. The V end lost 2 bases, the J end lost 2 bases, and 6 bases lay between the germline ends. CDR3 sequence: CAISEDTNYGYTF. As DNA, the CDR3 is TGTGCCATCAGTGAGGACACAAACTATGGCTACACCTTC.

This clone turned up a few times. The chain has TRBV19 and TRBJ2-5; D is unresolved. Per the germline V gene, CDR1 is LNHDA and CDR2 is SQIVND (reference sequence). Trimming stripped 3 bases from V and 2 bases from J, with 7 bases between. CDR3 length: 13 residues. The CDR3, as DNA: TGTGCCAGTAGTATCTCCAGACAAGAGACCCAGTACTTC. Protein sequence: CASSISRQETQYF.

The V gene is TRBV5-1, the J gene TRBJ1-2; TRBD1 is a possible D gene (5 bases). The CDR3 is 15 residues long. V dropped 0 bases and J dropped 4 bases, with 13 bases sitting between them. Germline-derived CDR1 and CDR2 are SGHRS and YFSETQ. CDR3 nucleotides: TGCGCCAGCAGCTTGGCCCCAGGGTATGCCTATGGCTACACCTTC. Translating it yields CASSLAPGYAYGYTF.

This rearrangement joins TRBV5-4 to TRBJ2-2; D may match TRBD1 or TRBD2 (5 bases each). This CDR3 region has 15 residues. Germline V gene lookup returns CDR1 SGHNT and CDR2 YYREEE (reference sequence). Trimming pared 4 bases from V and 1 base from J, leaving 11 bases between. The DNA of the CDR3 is TGTGCCAGCAGCACGGGACCGAAGAACACCGGGGAGCTGTTTTTT. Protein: CASSTGPKNTGELFF.

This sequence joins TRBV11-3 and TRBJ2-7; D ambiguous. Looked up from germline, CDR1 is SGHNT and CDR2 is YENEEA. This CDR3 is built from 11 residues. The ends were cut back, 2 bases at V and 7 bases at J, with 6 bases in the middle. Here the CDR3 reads CASSLSWEQYF. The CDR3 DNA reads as TGTGCCAGCAGCTTATCGTGGGAGCAGTACTTC.

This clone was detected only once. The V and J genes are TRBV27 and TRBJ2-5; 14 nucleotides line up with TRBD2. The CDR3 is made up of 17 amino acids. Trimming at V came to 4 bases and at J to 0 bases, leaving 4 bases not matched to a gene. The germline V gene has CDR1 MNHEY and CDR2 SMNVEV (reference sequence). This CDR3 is CASSSGTSGGNQETQYF. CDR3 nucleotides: TGTGCCAGCAGTTCCGGGACTAGCGGGGGAAACCAAGAGACCCAGTACTTC.

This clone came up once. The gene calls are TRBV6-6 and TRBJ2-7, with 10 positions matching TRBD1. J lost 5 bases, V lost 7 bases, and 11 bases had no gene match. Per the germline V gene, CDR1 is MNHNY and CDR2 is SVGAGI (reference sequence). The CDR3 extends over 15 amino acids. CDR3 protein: CASTPTGTGDHEQYF. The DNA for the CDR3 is TGTGCCAGCACCCCCACCGGGACAGGGGATCACGAGCAGTACTTC.

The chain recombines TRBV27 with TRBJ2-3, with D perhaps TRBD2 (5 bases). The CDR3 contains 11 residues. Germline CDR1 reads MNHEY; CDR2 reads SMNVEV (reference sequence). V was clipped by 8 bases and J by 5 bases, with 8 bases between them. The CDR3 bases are TGTGCCAGCTCCCGGGAAGATACGCAGTATTTT. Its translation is CASSREDTQYF.

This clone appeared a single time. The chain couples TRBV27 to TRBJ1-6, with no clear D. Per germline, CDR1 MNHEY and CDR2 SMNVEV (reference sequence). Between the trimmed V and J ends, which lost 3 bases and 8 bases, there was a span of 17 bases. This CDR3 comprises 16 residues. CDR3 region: CASSFPGPWWDSPLHF. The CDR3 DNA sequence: TGTGCCAGCAGTTTCCCCGGACCATGGTGGGATTCACCCCTCCACTTT.

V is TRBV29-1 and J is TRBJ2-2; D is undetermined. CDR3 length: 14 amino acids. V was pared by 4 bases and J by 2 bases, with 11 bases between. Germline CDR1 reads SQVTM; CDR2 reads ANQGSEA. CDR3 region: CSVGAQANTGELFF. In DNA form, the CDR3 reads TGCAGCGTTGGGGCCCAGGCCAACACCGGGGAGCTGTTTTTT.

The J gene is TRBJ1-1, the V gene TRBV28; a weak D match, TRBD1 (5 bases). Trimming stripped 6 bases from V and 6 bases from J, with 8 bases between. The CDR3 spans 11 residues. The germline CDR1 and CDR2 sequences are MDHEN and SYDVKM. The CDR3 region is CASRQGPEAFF. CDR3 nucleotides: TGTGCCAGCAGGCAGGGACCTGAAGCTTTCTTT.

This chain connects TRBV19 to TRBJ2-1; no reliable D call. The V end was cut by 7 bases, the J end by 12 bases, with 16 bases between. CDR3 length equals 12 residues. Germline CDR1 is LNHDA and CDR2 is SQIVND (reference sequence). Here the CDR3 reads CASMNRGTLQFF. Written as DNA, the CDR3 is TGTGCCAGTATGAACCGCGGAACCTTGCAGTTCTTC.

Written as DNA, the CDR3 is TGTGCCAGCAGCTTAAGTACCACCCTGCAAGGCGGAAAACTGTTTTTT. Translating it yields CASSLSTTLQGGKLFF. The chain has TRBV7-9 and TRBJ1-4; no clear D gene. V shed 2 bases and J shed 10 bases, with 20 bases lying between them. Germline assignment: CDR1 SEHNR and CDR2 FQNEAQ (reference sequence). The CDR3 contains 16 residues.

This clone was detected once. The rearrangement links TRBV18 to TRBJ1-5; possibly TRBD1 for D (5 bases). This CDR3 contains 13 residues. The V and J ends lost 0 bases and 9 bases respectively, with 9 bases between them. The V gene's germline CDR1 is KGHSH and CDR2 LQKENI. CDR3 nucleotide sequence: TGTGCCAGCTCACCACCGGGCGGGGGGCCCCAGCATTTT. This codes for CASSPPGGGPQHF.

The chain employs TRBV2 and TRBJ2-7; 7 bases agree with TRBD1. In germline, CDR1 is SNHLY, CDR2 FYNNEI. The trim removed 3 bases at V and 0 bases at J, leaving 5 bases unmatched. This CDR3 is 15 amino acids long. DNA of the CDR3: TGTGCCAGCAGTGAGGACAGGTCCTCCTCCTACGAGCAGTACTTC. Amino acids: CASSEDRSSSYEQYF.

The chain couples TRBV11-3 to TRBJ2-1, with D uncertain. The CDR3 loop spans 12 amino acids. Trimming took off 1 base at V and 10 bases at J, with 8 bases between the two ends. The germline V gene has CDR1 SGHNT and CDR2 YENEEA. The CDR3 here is CASSLVRREQFF. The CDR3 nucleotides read TGTGCCAGCAGCTTAGTGCGTAGAGAGCAGTTCTTC.

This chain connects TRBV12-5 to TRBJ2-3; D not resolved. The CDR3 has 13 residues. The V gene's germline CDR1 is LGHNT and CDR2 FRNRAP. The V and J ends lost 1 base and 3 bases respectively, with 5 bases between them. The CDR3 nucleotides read TGTGCTAGTGGTTTGGGTCTGACAGATACGCAGTATTTT. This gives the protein CASGLGLTDTQYF. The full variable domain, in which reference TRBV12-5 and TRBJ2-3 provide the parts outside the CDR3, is DARVTQTPRHKVTEMGQEVTMRCQPILGHNTVFWYRQTMMQGLELLAYFRNRAPLDDSGMPKDRFSAEMPDATLATLKIQPSEPRDSAVYFCASGLGLTDTQYFGPGTRLTVL.

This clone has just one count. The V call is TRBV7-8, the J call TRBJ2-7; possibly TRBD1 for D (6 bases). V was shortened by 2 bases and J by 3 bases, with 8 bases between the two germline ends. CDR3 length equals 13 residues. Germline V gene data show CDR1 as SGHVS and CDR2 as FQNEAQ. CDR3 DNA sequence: TGTGCCAGCAGCTTACGGACAGACTACGAGCAGTACTTC. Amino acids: CASSLRTDYEQYF.

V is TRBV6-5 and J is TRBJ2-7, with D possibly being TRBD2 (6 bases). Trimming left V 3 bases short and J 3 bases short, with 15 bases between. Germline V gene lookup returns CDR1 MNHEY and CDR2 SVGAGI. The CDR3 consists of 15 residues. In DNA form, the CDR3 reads TGTGCCAGCAGTTATAGACCGATCGGGGGCTACGAGCAGTACTTC. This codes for CASSYRPIGGYEQYF.

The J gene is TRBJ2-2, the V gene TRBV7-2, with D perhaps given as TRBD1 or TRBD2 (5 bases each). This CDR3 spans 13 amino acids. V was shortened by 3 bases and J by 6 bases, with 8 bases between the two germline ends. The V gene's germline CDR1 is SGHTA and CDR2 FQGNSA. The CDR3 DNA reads TGTGCCAGCAGCTTCTCGGGACCCGGGGAGCTGTTTTTT. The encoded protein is CASSFSGPGELFF.

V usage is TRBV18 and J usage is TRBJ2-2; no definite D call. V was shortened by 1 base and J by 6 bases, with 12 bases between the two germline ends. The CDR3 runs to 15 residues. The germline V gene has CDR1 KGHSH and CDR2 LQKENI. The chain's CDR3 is CASSPQQSTAGELFF. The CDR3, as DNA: TGTGCCAGCTCACCACAGCAGTCGACGGCCGGGGAGCTGTTTTTT.

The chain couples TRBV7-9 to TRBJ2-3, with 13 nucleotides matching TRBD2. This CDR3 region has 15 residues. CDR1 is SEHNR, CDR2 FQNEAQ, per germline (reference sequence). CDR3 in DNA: TGTGCTGCGGCGGGGGGACTAGCGGGAAGAGATACGCAGTATTTT. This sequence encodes CAAAGGLAGRDTQYF.